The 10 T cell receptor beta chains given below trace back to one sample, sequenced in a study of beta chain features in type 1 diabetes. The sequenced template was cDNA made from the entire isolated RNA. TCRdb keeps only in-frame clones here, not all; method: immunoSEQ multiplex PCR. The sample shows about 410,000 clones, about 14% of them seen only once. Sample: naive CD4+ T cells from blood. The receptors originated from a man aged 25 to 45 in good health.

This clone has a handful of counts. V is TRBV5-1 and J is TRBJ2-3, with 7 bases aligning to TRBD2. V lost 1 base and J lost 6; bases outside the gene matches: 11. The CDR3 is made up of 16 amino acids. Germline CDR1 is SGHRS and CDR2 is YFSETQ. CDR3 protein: CASSLSMTGGTDTQYF. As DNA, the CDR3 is TGCGCCAGCAGCTTGTCCATGACCGGGGGGACTGATACGCAGTATTTT.

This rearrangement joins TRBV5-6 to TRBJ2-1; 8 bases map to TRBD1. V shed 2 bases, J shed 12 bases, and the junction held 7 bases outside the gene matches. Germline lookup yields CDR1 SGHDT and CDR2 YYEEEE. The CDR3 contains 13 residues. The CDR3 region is CASSFSAGTGQFF. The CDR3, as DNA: TGTGCCAGCAGCTTTTCGGCCGGGACAGGGCAGTTCTTC.

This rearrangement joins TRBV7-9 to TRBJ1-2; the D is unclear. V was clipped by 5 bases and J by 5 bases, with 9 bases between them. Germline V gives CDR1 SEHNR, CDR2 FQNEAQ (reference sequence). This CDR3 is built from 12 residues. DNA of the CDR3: TGTGCCAGCAGCGGAGAGCTTTATGGCTACACCTTC. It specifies CASSGELYGYTF.

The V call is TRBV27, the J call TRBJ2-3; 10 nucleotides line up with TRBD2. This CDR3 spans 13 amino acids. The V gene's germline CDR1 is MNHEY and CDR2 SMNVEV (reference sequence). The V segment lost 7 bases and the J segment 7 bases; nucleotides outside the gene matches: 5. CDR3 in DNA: TGTGCCAGCACCTCTAGCGGGAGCCATACGCAGTATTTT. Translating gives CASTSSGSHTQYF.

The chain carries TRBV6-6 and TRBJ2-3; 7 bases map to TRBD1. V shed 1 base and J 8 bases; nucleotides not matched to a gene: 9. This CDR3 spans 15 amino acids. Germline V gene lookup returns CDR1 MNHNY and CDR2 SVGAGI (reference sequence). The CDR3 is CASSYCGQATCTQYF. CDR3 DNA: TGTGCCAGCAGTTACTGCGGACAGGCAACATGTACGCAGTATTTT.

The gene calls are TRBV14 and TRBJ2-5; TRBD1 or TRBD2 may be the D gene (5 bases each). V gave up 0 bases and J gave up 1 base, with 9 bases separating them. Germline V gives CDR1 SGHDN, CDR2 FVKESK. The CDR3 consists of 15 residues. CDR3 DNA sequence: TGTGCCAGCAGCCAAGATCTCGGGGCCCAAGAGACCCAGTACTTC. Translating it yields CASSQDLGAQETQYF.

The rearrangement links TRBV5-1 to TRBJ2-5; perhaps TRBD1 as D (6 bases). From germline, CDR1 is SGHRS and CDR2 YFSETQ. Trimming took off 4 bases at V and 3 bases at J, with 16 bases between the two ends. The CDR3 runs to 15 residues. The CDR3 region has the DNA TGCGCCAGCAGCAAGCAGGGGAGTGGGGAAGAGACCCAGTACTTC. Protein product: CASSKQGSGEETQYF.

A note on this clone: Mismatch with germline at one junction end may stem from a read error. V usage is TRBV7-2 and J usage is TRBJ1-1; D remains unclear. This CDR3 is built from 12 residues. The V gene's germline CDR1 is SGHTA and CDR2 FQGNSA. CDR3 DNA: TGTGCCAGCAGCGCGACTTGGTCCGTTGGAGTCTTT. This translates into CASSATWSVGVF. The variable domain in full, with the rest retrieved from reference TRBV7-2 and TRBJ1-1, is GAGVSQSPSNKVTEKGKDVELRCDPISGHTALYWYRQSLGQGLEFLIYFQGNSAPDKSGLPSDRFSAERTGGSVSTLTIQRTQQEDSAVYLCASSATWSVGVFGQGTRLTVV.

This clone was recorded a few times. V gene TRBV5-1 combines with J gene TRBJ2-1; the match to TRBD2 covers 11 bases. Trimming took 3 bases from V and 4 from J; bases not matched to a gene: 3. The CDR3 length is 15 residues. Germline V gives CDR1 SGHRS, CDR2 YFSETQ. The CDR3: CASSSTSGAYNEQFF. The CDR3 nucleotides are TGCGCCAGCAGCTCGACTAGCGGGGCTTACAATGAGCAGTTCTTC. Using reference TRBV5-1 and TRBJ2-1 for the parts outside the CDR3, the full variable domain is KAGVTQTPRYLIKTRGQQVTLSCSPISGHRSVSWYQQTPGQGLQFLFEYFSETQRNKGNFPGRFSGRQFSNSRSEMNVSTLELGDSALYLCASSSTSGAYNEQFFGPGTRLTVL.

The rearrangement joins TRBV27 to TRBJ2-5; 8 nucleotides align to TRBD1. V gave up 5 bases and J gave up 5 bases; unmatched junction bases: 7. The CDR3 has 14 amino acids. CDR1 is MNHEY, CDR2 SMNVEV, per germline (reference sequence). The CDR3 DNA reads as TGTGCCAGCAGTCCAGGGGGCGGATGGGAGACCCAGTACTTC. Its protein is CASSPGGGWETQYF.